A single T cell receptor beta chain is shown here with its context. This sample is part of a study of blood T cell repertoires in COVID-19. In the study overall: Material from acute and convalescent COVID-19 was sourced from the United States, Italy and Spain. T cells, B-cell-depleted T cells, or PBMCs supplied cDNA or gDNA.

Authors' analysis steps: Nucleated cell number was recorded as an estimate derived from reference gene primer amplification. Method: immunoSEQ multiplex PCR; TCRdb's copy keeps in-frame clones and lacks some. That table furnishes V, J and clone size, whereas the DNA furnished D and trimming. The data contain under 300,000 clones, around 84% of them singletons. Sequenced: peripheral blood. The TCR sequence derives from a woman aged 18 to 35 with acute or convalescent COVID-19.

The CDR3 DNA sequence: TGTGCCAGCAGCCCGCGGGCTAGCGGGCAAACCGGGGAGCTGTTTTTT. As protein: CASSPRASGQTGELFF. The V gene is TRBV7-9, the J gene TRBJ2-2; TRBD2 agrees at 8 bases. J was trimmed by 5 bases and V by 5 bases; bases with no gene match: 10. CDR1 is SEHNR, CDR2 FQNEAQ, per germline (reference sequence). The CDR3 is made up of 16 amino acids.